The present T cell receptor beta chain was sequenced within a study of blood T cells in healthy people across ages. Findings of the study overall: More naive CD4+ cells and higher diversity marked long-lived donors relative to aged donors.

J was trimmed by 8 bases and V by 5 bases; bases with no gene match: 11. The CDR3 sequence is 16 residues long. Germline CDR1 is MDHEN and CDR2 is SYDVKM. Each donor had 8 to 10 milliliters of peripheral blood drawn. To note about this clonotype: Its specificity is not known.

It was with a sample-barcoded 5' primer and a J-beta primer mix that a second PCR of about 6 to 12 cycles was run. MiXCR was run by TCRdb on the 5' RACE reads, yielding one entry per CDR3 protein. The sample lists roughly 1.6 million distinct CDR3 sequences, about 31% occurring once. Input material: blood. V and J are TRBV28 and TRBJ1-4; 10 nucleotides match TRBD1. The TCR comes from a woman between 25 and 40 years old in good health. The CDR3 is CASSTPTGGLIEKLFF. CDR3 in DNA: TGTGCCAGCAGTACCCCGACAGGGGGCCTTATAGAAAAACTGTTTTTT. The full variable domain, with the rest looked up from reference TRBV28 and TRBJ1-4, is DVKVTQSSRYLVKRTGEKVFLECVQDMDHENMFWYRQDPGLGLRLIYFSYDVKMKEKGDIPEGYSVSREKKERFSLILESASTNQTSMYLCASSTPTGGLIEKLFFGSGTQLSVL.